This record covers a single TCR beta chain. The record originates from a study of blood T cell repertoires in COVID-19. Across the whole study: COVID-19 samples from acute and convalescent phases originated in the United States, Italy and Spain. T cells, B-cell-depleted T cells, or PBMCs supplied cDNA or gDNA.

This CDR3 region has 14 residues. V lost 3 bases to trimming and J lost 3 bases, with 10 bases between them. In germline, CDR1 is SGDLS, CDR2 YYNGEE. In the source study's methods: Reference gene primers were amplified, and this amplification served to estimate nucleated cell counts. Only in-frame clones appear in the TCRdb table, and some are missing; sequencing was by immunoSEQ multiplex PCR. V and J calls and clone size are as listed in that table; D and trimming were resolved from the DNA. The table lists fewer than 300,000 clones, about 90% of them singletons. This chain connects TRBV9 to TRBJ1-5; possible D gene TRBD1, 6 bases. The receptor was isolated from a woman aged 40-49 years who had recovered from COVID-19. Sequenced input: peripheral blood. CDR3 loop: CASSAGQNNQPQHF. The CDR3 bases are TGTGCCAGCAGCGCCGGACAGAACAATCAGCCCCAGCATTTT.